The sample holds a few counts of the clone carrying this T cell receptor (beta chain). These data come from a study of T cells after yellow fever vaccination. CDR1 is DFQATT, CDR2 SNEGSKA, per germline (reference sequence). Between the trimmed V and J ends, which lost 0 bases and 6 bases, there was a span of 13 bases. This CDR3 has 14 residues. From the 5' RACE reads, TCRdb called clonotypes with MiXCR, one entry per CDR3 protein. The profile covers 250,000 to 400,000 distinct CDR3 sequences, with around 4.5% appearing a single time and roughly 21% taken by the ten largest. The TCR comes from a man in his late teens or twenties who received the YFV17D yellow fever vaccine. Source: PBMCs, taken 15 days after the yellow fever booster vaccination. V gene TRBV20-1 combines with J gene TRBJ2-3; D gene ambiguous. DNA for the CDR3: TGCAGTGCTAGAGATCCTGCCCGTGACGATACGCAGTATTTT. It yields the protein CSARDPARDDTQYF.